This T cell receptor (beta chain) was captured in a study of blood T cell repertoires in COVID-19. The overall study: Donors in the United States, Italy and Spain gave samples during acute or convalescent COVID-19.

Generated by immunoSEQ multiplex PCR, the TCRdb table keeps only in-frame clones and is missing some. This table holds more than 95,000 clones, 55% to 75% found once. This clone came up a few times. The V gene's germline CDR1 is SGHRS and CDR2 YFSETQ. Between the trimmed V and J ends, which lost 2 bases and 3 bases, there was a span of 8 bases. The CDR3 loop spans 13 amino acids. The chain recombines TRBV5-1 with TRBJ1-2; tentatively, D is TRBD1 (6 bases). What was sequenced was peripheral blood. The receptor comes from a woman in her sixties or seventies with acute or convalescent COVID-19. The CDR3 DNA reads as TGCGCCAGCAGCTTAGAGGGGGACTATGGCTACACCTTC. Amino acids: CASSLEGDYGYTF.